This TCR beta chain was identified during a study of immune evolution from preneoplasia to lung adenocarcinoma. Repertoires were generated with immunoSEQ multiplex PCR, while TCRdb's copy carries only in-frame clones and drops some. This table has 5,700 or so clones, roughly 75% appearing once. The CDR3 covers 14 residues. Germline V gene sequence: CDR1 MNHEY, CDR2 SMNVEV (reference sequence). The junction had 7 bases not matched to a gene; V was cut back by 8 bases and J by 1 base. This clone was counted once. Its antigen is still unknown. Findings of the study overall: Clonality was highest in normal lung, lower in later-stage lesions apparently. Normal lung had the highest top T cell clone frequencies.

After pathologic assessment, macro-dissection selected premalignant or tumor cells for extraction. Sequencing was carried out using FFPE minimally invasive lung adenocarcinoma tissue. The sequence was obtained from a person aged 55-80 years with lung adenocarcinoma. V and J are TRBV27 and TRBJ1-1, with 7 bases that match TRBD1. This CDR3 is CASGRPGGNTEAFF. The CDR3 nucleotides are TGTGCCAGCGGGAGACCAGGGGGGAACACTGAAGCTTTCTTT.